Following are 26 T cell receptor beta chains from one sample sequenced in a study of T-cell reconstitution after alpha-beta-depleted transplantation in children. A TCRbeta library incorporating unique molecular identifiers was prepared. MiXCR, run by TCRdb on the PCR reads, gives a single entry per CDR3 protein. The data hold some 81,000 distinct CDR3 sequences, with about 14% observed a single time. The specimen was PBMCs, mostly from graft donor cells, collected 180 days after TCRalphabeta/CD19-depleted stem cell transplant. The receptors here all came from a male patient aged 2-15 years who had a stem cell transplant for acute lymphoblastic leukemia, so the T cells may come from the graft donor.

In this sample, this clonotype turned up many times. The chain carries TRBV20-1 and TRBJ2-5, with a tentative D call TRBD2 (5 bases). There are 12 residues in the CDR3. Germline V CDR1 and CDR2: DFQATT, SNEGSKA (reference sequence). In DNA, the CDR3 is TGCAGCTGCTTTCGGGGAAAAGAGACCCAGTACTTC. Its protein product is CSCFRGKETQYF.

V usage is TRBV10-2 and J usage is TRBJ2-1; unclear D gene. The V end was cut by 3 bases, the J end by 0 bases, with 9 bases between. The CDR3 covers 15 residues. CDR1 and CDR2 from the germline V gene are WSHSY and SAAADI. CDR3 DNA: TGCGCCAGCAGTGACTATCGTCTCTCCTACAATGAGCAGTTCTTC. It translates to CASSDYRLSYNEQFF.

J is TRBJ1-1 and V is TRBV6-5, with unresolved D. Germline V lookup: CDR1 MNHEY, CDR2 SVGAGI. V was trimmed by 3 bases and J by 0 bases, leaving 17 bases between them. CDR3 size: 17 residues. CDR3 region: CASSYPKKGIMNTEAFF. DNA for the CDR3: TGTGCCAGCAGTTATCCCAAGAAAGGCATTATGAACACTGAAGCTTTCTTT.

V gene TRBV5-1 combines with J gene TRBJ2-1; D is unclear. Germline V gives CDR1 SGHRS, CDR2 YFSETQ. The V gene lost 0 bases and the J gene lost 3 bases, with 4 bases spanning the gap. This CDR3 contains 13 residues. The CDR3 nucleotides read TGCGCCAGCAGCTTGGCAGTCTACAATGAGCAGTTCTTC. Its translation is CASSLAVYNEQFF.

The chain combines TRBV5-1 with TRBJ2-1; a weak D match, TRBD2 (6 bases). V lost 4 bases to trimming and J lost 0 bases, with 11 bases between them. From germline, CDR1 is SGHRS and CDR2 YFSETQ. The CDR3 is made up of 15 amino acids. This chain's CDR3 is CASSTGLSSYNEQFF. In nucleotides, the CDR3 is TGCGCCAGCAGCACGGGACTGAGCTCCTACAATGAGCAGTTCTTC.

CDR3 DNA sequence: TGTGCCACCAGCAGAGATAGTGGGGTCGGCGACACCTTC. It is translated as CATSRDSGVGDTF. This chain joins TRBV15 and TRBJ1-2; unclear D gene. V shed 0 bases and J shed 12 bases, with 14 bases lying between them. The CDR3 has 13 amino acids. The germline gives CDR1 LNHNV, CDR2 YYDKDF (reference sequence).

The chain uses TRBV5-1 and TRBJ2-7, with a tentative D call TRBD2 (5 bases). This CDR3 region has 15 residues. Germline CDR1 reads SGHRS; CDR2 reads YFSETQ. Trimming removed 5 bases at V and 5 bases at J, with 20 bases between. The DNA of the CDR3 is TGCGCCAGCAGAGCCCCGGGAATATCCCCTAACGAGCAGTACTTC. It translates to CASRAPGISPNEQYF.

V usage is TRBV6-1 and J usage is TRBJ2-4, with D possibly being TRBD2 (6 bases). The V end was cut by 7 bases, the J end by 0 bases, with 13 bases between. Germline lookup yields CDR1 MNHNS and CDR2 SASEGT. The CDR3 runs to 15 residues. The CDR3 sequence is CASKGGWVAKNIQYF. CDR3 nucleotide sequence: TGTGCCAGCAAGGGAGGTTGGGTAGCCAAAAACATTCAGTACTTC.

This clonotype was picked up a small number of times. The chain joins TRBV3-1 to TRBJ2-2; no reliable D call. Trimming removed 0 bases at V and 1 base at J, with 12 bases between. The CDR3 is 17 residues long. CDR1 LGHDT and CDR2 YNNKEL come from the germline V gene (reference sequence). CDR3 sequence (DNA): TGTGCCAGCAGCCAAGATTGGCGGACGGGGAACACCGGGGAGCTGTTTTTT. This translates into CASSQDWRTGNTGELFF.

This clonotype was seen a few times. The rearrangement uses TRBV10-3 and TRBJ2-3; D may be TRBD2 (6 bases). Germline lookup yields CDR1 ENHRY and CDR2 SYGVKD. Trimming stripped 1 base from V and 6 bases from J, with 11 bases between. The CDR3 is 14 amino acids. The CDR3 spells CAISELTRLDTQYF. In DNA form, the CDR3 reads TGTGCCATCAGTGAGTTGACTAGGTTGGATACGCAGTATTTT.

This clonotype has only a few counts. The chain combines TRBV10-3 with TRBJ1-4; the match to TRBD1 covers 9 bases. V dropped 10 bases and J dropped 5; count of bases not matched to a gene: 5. The CDR3 runs to 13 residues. Germline V lookup: CDR1 ENHRY, CDR2 SYGVKD. The CDR3 DNA reads TGTGCCAGTTCCGGGACAGGGAATGAAAAACTGTTTTTT. As protein: CASSGTGNEKLFF.

Many counts were recorded for this clonotype. The chain links TRBV7-2 to TRBJ2-7; 8 bases are shared with TRBD2. The trim removed 3 bases at V and 9 bases at J, leaving 10 bases unmatched. The CDR3 contains 14 residues. Germline V lookup: CDR1 SGHTA, CDR2 FQGNSA. CDR3 loop: CASSFASGQGWQYF. The CDR3 DNA reads as TGTGCCAGCAGCTTCGCTAGCGGGCAGGGGTGGCAGTACTTC. Using reference TRBV7-2 and TRBJ2-7 for the parts outside the CDR3, the full variable domain is GAGVSQSPSNKVTEKGKDVELRCDPISGHTALYWYRQSLGQGLEFLIYFQGNSAPDKSGLPSDRFSAERTGGSVSTLTIQRTQQEDSAVYLCASSFASGQGWQYFGPGTRLTVT.

In its sample, this clonotype was seen a few times. J is TRBJ2-1 and V is TRBV7-2, with 7 nucleotides matching TRBD2. V shed 6 bases, J shed 3 bases, and the junction held 8 bases outside the gene matches. The CDR3 is made up of 15 amino acids. Germline CDR1 is SGHTA and CDR2 is FQGNSA. The CDR3 loop is CASSLATGGYNEQFF. The CDR3 nucleotides are TGTGCCAGCAGTCTAGCCACGGGGGGCTACAATGAGCAGTTCTTC.

The sample holds many counts of this clonotype. The chain is built from TRBV12-3 or TRBV12-4 and TRBJ2-7; TRBD2 matches 13 bases. With V trimmed by 3 bases and J by 7 bases, 3 bases remained unmatched. The CDR3 spans 14 residues. In DNA, the CDR3 is TGTGCCAGCAGTTTGGGACTAGCGGGGCTTGAGCAGTACTTC. It codes for CASSLGLAGLEQYF.

Concerning this clonotype itself: It may be a read error: a sequence one base away is much more abundant. The CDR3 nucleotides read TGCAGTGCACCTGTCTATACCTGGACTCAGGAGTTCTTC. This encodes CSAPVYTWTQEFF. The chain uses TRBV20-1 and TRBJ2-1; a weak D match, TRBD2 (5 bases). The V end was cut by 6 bases, the J end by 14 bases, with 23 bases between. Germline V gene lookup returns CDR1 DFQATT and CDR2 SNEGSKA (reference sequence). The CDR3 runs 13 residues.

The rearrangement joins TRBV7-2 to TRBJ2-1; no reliable D call. The V gene's germline CDR1 is SGHTA and CDR2 FQGNSA. Trimming stripped 4 bases from V and 7 bases from J, with 11 bases between. There are 13 residues in the CDR3. The DNA of the CDR3 is TGTGCCAGCAGCTCACTTTTAAGGAATGAGCAGTTCTTC. It specifies CASSSLLRNEQFF.

This chain links TRBV27 with TRBJ1-1; D possibly corresponds to TRBD1 (6 bases). Germline CDR1 MNHEY, CDR2 SMNVEV (reference sequence). The CDR3 runs 14 residues. V lost 2 bases to trimming and J lost 3 bases, with 10 bases between them. The CDR3 loop is CASSLRGRHTEAFF. CDR3 DNA sequence: TGTGCCAGCAGTTTAAGGGGGAGGCACACTGAAGCTTTCTTT.

The V call is TRBV4-2, the J call TRBJ2-5, with a possible D match to TRBD1 (7 bases). The CDR3 loop spans 15 amino acids. CDR1 is LGHNA and CDR2 is YNFKEQ in the germline V gene. The V and J ends lost 0 bases and 5 bases respectively, with 13 bases between them. The CDR3 region is CASSQESTGRETQYF. The CDR3 DNA is TGTGCCAGCAGCCAAGAGTCGACAGGGAGGGAGACCCAGTACTTC.

The CDR3 protein is CASSGTSGYEQYF. As DNA, the CDR3 is TGTGCCAGCAGTGGGACTAGCGGTTACGAGCAGTACTTC. The chain combines TRBV5-6 with TRBJ2-7, with 11 bases fitting TRBD2. The CDR3 extends over 13 amino acids. J lost 4 bases, V lost 5 bases, and 2 bases had no gene match. The germline V gene encodes CDR1 SGHDT and CDR2 YYEEEE.

The rearrangement uses TRBV29-1 and TRBJ1-5, with D possibly being TRBD1 (5 bases). Per the germline V gene, CDR1 is SQVTM and CDR2 is ANQGSEA. CDR3 size: 14 residues. The V end lost 3 bases, the J end lost 3 bases, and 12 bases lay between the germline ends. This CDR3 reads CSVDWGPSNQPQHF. As DNA, the CDR3 is TGCAGCGTTGATTGGGGACCCTCCAATCAGCCCCAGCATTTT.

This clonotype appeared a few times. CDR3 DNA: TGTGCCTCCGCGGATCGGACTGAAGCTTTCTTT. Residues: CASADRTEAFF. The chain uses TRBV30 and TRBJ1-1, with D unclear. Trimming removed 7 bases from V and 5 bases from J, with 11 bases in between. The germline gives CDR1 GTSNPN, CDR2 SVGIG (reference sequence). The CDR3 has 11 amino acids.

The chain uses TRBV20-1 and TRBJ2-3; D is undetermined. CDR3 length: 14 amino acids. CDR1 and CDR2 (germline): DFQATT, SNEGSKA (reference sequence). Trimming left V 2 bases short and J 3 bases short, with 12 bases between. CDR3 in DNA: TGCAGTGCTAGAAGCTGGAAAGGGACAGATACGCAGTATTTT. Encoded protein: CSARSWKGTDTQYF.

As DNA, the CDR3 is TGTGCCAGCAGGAACGAGGACAGAAGCCAAGAGACCCAGTACTTC. Protein sequence: CASRNEDRSQETQYF. The chain combines TRBV4-2 with TRBJ2-5; possibly TRBD1 for D (6 bases). This CDR3 region has 15 residues. Trimming cost V 6 bases and J 1 base, with 15 bases left between them. Germline V gives CDR1 LGHNA, CDR2 YNFKEQ.

The chain's CDR3 is CASSFGASSYNEQFF. The DNA of the CDR3 is TGTGCCAGCAGTTTCGGCGCGAGCTCCTACAATGAGCAGTTCTTC. The rearrangement joins TRBV6-1 to TRBJ2-1; no firm D call. The CDR3 is 15 residues long. The V and J ends lost 5 bases and 0 bases respectively, with 11 bases between them. Germline V lookup: CDR1 MNHNS, CDR2 SASEGT.

This clonotype was detected only a few times. In DNA form, the CDR3 reads TGTGCCAGCAGGAGTACGATAGATACGCAGTATTTT. Translating gives CASRSTIDTQYF. The chain employs TRBV7-2 and TRBJ2-3; no clear D gene. The V gene's germline CDR1 is SGHTA and CDR2 FQGNSA. V lost 6 bases, J lost 5 bases, and 9 bases lay in between. This CDR3 has 12 residues. The variable domain in full, completed from reference TRBV7-2 and TRBJ2-3, reads GAGVSQSPSNKVTEKGKDVELRCDPISGHTALYWYRQSLGQGLEFLIYFQGNSAPDKSGLPSDRFSAERTGGSVSTLTIQRTQQEDSAVYLCASRSTIDTQYFGPGTRLTVL.

V usage is TRBV6-2 or TRBV6-3 and J usage is TRBJ2-7, with a tentative D call TRBD2 (6 bases). This CDR3 spans 15 amino acids. Trimming cost V 1 base and J 3 bases, with 13 bases left between them. Germline values: CDR1 MNHEY, CDR2 SVGEGT. The CDR3 coding sequence is TGTGCCAGCAGTTACTGGACGCCGGGAGTCTACGAGCAGTACTTC. This sequence encodes CASSYWTPGVYEQYF.